These 17 T cell receptor beta chains originate from one sample sequenced in a study of blood T cell repertoires in COVID-19. The method was immunoSEQ multiplex PCR; TCRdb's version includes in-frame clones alone and lacks a portion of them. The table has 150,000 to 200,000 clones, approximately 80% seen once. Sequenced sample: peripheral blood. The origin of the receptors is a human donor in a cohort sampled during active COVID-19.

The table lists this clone with a few counts. The chain employs TRBV7-3 and TRBJ2-6, with a weak D call TRBD1 (6 bases). CDR3 length: 16 amino acids. CDR1 SGHTA and CDR2 FQGTGA come from the germline V gene. V lost 4 bases, J lost 0 bases, and 10 bases lay in between. CDR3 coding DNA: TGTGCCAGCAGCTCCAGGGGAACCTCTGGGGCCAACGTCCTGACTTTC. Encoded protein: CASSSRGTSGANVLTF.

This clone was counted only a few times. V gene TRBV4-3 combines with J gene TRBJ2-7, with a possible D match to TRBD2 (6 bases). This CDR3 is 14 amino acids long. V lost 4 bases and J 2 bases, leaving 12 bases between the germline ends. Germline CDR1 LGHNA, CDR2 YSLEER. In DNA form, the CDR3 reads TGCGCCAGCAGCCGGGGGGTTAACGCCTACGAGCAGTACTTC. Translating it yields CASSRGVNAYEQYF.

The rearrangement uses TRBV20-1 and TRBJ2-3; possibly TRBD2 for D (5 bases). In germline, CDR1 is DFQATT, CDR2 SNEGSKA (reference sequence). The CDR3 contains 13 residues. The V gene lost 6 bases and the J gene lost 5 bases, with 15 bases spanning the gap. The CDR3 DNA reads as TGCAGTGCCAGTGAGAGGGAAGTAGATACGCAGTATTTT. It encodes CSASEREVDTQYF.

This chain links TRBV6-6 with TRBJ2-5, with 7 bases lining up with TRBD2. V shed 2 bases, J shed 2 bases, and the junction held 2 bases outside the gene matches. The CDR3 extends over 14 amino acids. CDR1 is MNHNY, CDR2 SVGAGI, per germline (reference sequence). Here the CDR3 reads CASSYPGGQETQYF. CDR3 in DNA: TGTGCCAGCAGTTACCCGGGGGGACAAGAGACCCAGTACTTC.

V and J are TRBV6-6 and TRBJ2-5; 9 positions match TRBD1. The CDR3 loop spans 16 amino acids. Per the germline V gene, CDR1 is MNHNY and CDR2 is SVGAGI (reference sequence). V shed 4 bases and J 2 bases; nucleotides not matched to a gene: 8. CDR3 DNA sequence: TGTGCCAGCAGTTTTTTGAGACAGGGGGGACAAGAGACCCAGTACTTC. Encoded protein: CASSFLRQGGQETQYF.

J is TRBJ2-5 and V is TRBV7-8; the match to TRBD2 covers 10 bases. CDR3 length: 18 amino acids. After removal of 0 bases from V and 1 base from J, the junction contained 8 bases not matched to a gene. Germline loops: CDR1 SGHVS, CDR2 FQNEAQ. CDR3 residues: CASSLAPSLAGTQETQYF. In DNA, the CDR3 is TGTGCCAGCAGCTTAGCGCCTTCACTAGCGGGGACCCAAGAGACCCAGTACTTC.

In its sample, this clone was seen once. CDR3 sequence: CASSEPGGTEAFF. The CDR3 coding sequence is TGCGCCAGCAGTGAGCCAGGGGGCACTGAAGCTTTCTTT. The chain combines TRBV10-1 with TRBJ1-1; 7 nucleotides match TRBD1. Germline V gene data show CDR1 as WNHNN and CDR2 as SYGVQD (reference sequence). CDR3 length equals 13 residues. V gave up 2 bases and J gave up 4 bases; unmatched junction bases: 1.

This clone was counted a few times. The chain links TRBV2 to TRBJ2-2; a weak D match, TRBD1 (6 bases). This CDR3 spans 14 amino acids. Deletions cut 8 bases from V and 1 base from J, with 11 bases between. Germline values: CDR1 SNHLY, CDR2 FYNNEI. For the CDR3, the DNA is TGTGCCAGCCGACAGGTCGTGAACACCGGGGAGCTGTTTTTT. As protein: CASRQVVNTGELFF.

The V gene is TRBV19, the J gene TRBJ1-1; TRBD1 matches at 9 bases. The J segment lost 4 bases and the V segment lost 3 bases, leaving 6 bases of the junction unmatched. The CDR3 has 15 amino acids. Germline lookup yields CDR1 LNHDA and CDR2 SQIVND (reference sequence). The CDR3 here is CASSMRGQGFTEAFF. Written as DNA, the CDR3 is TGTGCCAGTAGTATGAGGGGACAGGGCTTCACTGAAGCTTTCTTT.

The J gene is TRBJ1-1, the V gene TRBV3-1 (or the pseudogene TRBV3-2); 7 bases align to TRBD1. The CDR3 has 13 amino acids. CDR1 and CDR2 from the germline V gene are LGHDT and YNNKEL (reference sequence). J gave up 7 bases and V 6 bases, and 8 bases lay outside the gene matches. DNA for the CDR3: TGTGCCAGCAGGGCGGGACAGAGAATTGAAGCTTTCTTT. Translation gives CASRAGQRIEAFF.

The chain uses TRBV29-1 and TRBJ1-1; 8 nucleotides match TRBD1. The CDR3 has 12 amino acids. Trimming removed 7 bases from V and 5 bases from J; junction bases left unmatched: 6. From germline, CDR1 is SQVTM and CDR2 ANQGSEA. The CDR3 region has the DNA TGCAGCGATGGACAGGGAGGAACTGAAGCTTTCTTT. Its protein is CSDGQGGTEAFF.

The CDR3 nucleotides read TGTGCCAGCGCGGGAGTTGTGACCAAAAACATTCAGTACTTC. It translates to CASAGVVTKNIQYF. The chain links TRBV28 to TRBJ2-4; 7 positions agree with TRBD2. Trimming took 8 bases from V and 2 from J; bases not matched to a gene: 6. Germline-derived CDR1 and CDR2 are MDHEN and SYDVKM. The CDR3 has 14 residues.

V usage is TRBV7-8 and J usage is TRBJ2-3; D is uncertain. Germline V gene data show CDR1 as SGHVS and CDR2 as FQNEAQ. The CDR3 totals 13 residues. Trimming shortened V by 3 bases and J by 6 bases, and 10 bases separated the two germline ends. The CDR3 DNA sequence: TGTGCCAGCAGCTTGACCCTGAGGGATACGCAGTATTTT. This gives the protein CASSLTLRDTQYF.

The rearrangement links TRBV7-2 to TRBJ2-5; D call uncertain. Germline CDR1 is SGHTA and CDR2 is FQGNSA. The CDR3 runs 15 residues. With 1 base removed from V and 1 base from J, the gap between germline ends came to 10 bases. CDR3 in DNA: TGTGCCAGCAGCTTAGATTTGGGCCGCCAAGAGACCCAGTACTTC. As protein: CASSLDLGRQETQYF.

V usage is TRBV11-2 and J usage is TRBJ2-7, with D maybe TRBD1 (6 bases). The CDR3 runs 16 residues. CDR1 and CDR2 from the germline V gene are SGHAT and FQNNGV. Between the trimmed V and J ends, which lost 7 bases and 3 bases, there was a span of 22 bases. The CDR3 spells CASTTPGVAGNYEQYF. CDR3 in DNA: TGTGCCAGCACCACCCCAGGGGTCGCAGGAAACTACGAGCAGTACTTC.

CDR3 coding DNA: TGTGCCTGGAGGTCCCCACAGGGCAATCAGCCCCAGCATTTT. This gives the protein CAWRSPQGNQPQHF. The chain carries TRBV30 and TRBJ1-5, with D maybe TRBD1 (5 bases). The CDR3 sequence is 14 residues long. CDR1 is GTSNPN, CDR2 SVGIG, per germline (reference sequence). Trimming cost V 3 bases and J 2 bases, with 11 bases left between them.

The chain employs TRBV7-9 and TRBJ2-3, with 7 bases lining up with TRBD1. CDR3 length equals 15 residues. V dropped 7 bases and J dropped 0; count of bases not matched to a gene: 7. Germline lookup yields CDR1 SEHNR and CDR2 FQNEAQ (reference sequence). The CDR3 loop reads CASTRQGTSTDTQYF. In nucleotides, the CDR3 is TGTGCCAGCACTAGACAGGGCACTAGCACAGATACGCAGTATTTT.